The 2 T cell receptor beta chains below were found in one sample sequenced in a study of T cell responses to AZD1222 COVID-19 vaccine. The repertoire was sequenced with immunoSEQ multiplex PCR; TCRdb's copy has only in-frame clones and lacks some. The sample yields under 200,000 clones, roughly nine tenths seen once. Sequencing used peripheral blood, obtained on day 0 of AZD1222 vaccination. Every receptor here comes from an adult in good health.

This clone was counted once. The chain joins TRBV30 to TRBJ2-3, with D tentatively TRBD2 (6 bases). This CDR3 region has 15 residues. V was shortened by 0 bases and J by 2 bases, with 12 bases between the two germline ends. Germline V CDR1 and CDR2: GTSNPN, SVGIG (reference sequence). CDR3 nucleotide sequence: TGTGCCTGGAGTGTTGCAGGGACTTACACAGATACGCAGTATTTT. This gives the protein CAWSVAGTYTDTQYF.

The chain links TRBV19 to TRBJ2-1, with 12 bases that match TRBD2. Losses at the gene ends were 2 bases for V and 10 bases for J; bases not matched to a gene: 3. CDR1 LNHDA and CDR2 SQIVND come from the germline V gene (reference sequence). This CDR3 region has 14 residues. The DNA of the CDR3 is TGTGCCAGTAGTATATCTAGCGGGAGGGGCGAGCAGTTCTTC. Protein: CASSISSGRGEQFF.